A selection of T cell receptor beta chains follows, all from one sample in a study of cytomegalovirus exposure and HLA in healthy donors. Profiling relied on immunoSEQ multiplex PCR, and the TCRdb table lists in-frame clones only, not all of them. Among hundreds of thousands of clones listed, approximately 80% were seen once. The sequencing input was PBMCs. These receptors were taken from a woman aged 40-49 years in good health and CMV-seronegative. CDR3s include the opening cysteine and the closing phenylalanine or tryptophan. Each record gives: J gene, D gene, V gene, CDR3 protein. The D gene is left open where the match is weak.

J: TRBJ2-5; D: TRBD1; V: TRBV19; CDR3: CASSQRHRGQGVLAETQYF
J: TRBJ1-2; D: TRBD1; V: TRBV28; CDR3: CASRPAGQGIANYGYTF
J: TRBJ1-2; D: -; V: TRBV6-5; CDR3: CATGGAYYGYTF
J: TRBJ1-4; D: -; V: TRBV15; CDR3: CATSRDPPHTTNEKLFF
J: TRBJ1-2; D: TRBD1; V: TRBV5-1; CDR3: CASRDRGASTYLKSSGYTF
J: TRBJ2-3; D: TRBD2; V: TRBV5-1; CDR3: CASSLGLAETDTQYF
J: TRBJ2-2; D: -; V: TRBV11-3; CDR3: CASRGATGELFF
J: TRBJ1-1; D: TRBD1; V: TRBV7-8; CDR3: CASHDRGKVGTEAFF
J: TRBJ1-2; D: -; V: TRBV30; CDR3: CAWDPPRFGYTF
J: TRBJ2-1; D: TRBD2; V: TRBV9; CDR3: CASSPRLAGVTEQFF
J: TRBJ2-5; D: TRBD2; V: TRBV11-2; CDR3: CASTRQRGGETQYF
J: TRBJ1-1; D: -; V: TRBV7-3; CDR3: CASSFVQDTEAFF
J: TRBJ1-2; D: -; V: TRBV5-6; CDR3: CASSLKFGDGYTF
J: TRBJ2-1; D: TRBD2; V: TRBV7-3; CDR3: CASSLSQRGYYNEQFF
J: TRBJ2-1; D: -; V: TRBV7-2; CDR3: CASRDTVRYNEQFF
J: TRBJ2-1; D: TRBD1; V: TRBV2; CDR3: CASSESGGLSGEQFF
J: TRBJ1-1; D: -; V: TRBV20-1; CDR3: CSARLNTEAFF
J: TRBJ1-3; D: -; V: TRBV4-2; CDR3: CASSQEGPDSGNTIYF
J: TRBJ2-1; D: TRBD2; V: TRBV7-9; CDR3: CASSLRRGGPYNEQFF
J: TRBJ1-1; D: -; V: TRBV30; CDR3: CAWSVPGQGQFEAFF
J: TRBJ2-2; D: TRBD1; V: TRBV7-2; CDR3: CASRGQGAAGELFF
J: TRBJ2-2; D: -; V: TRBV7-9; CDR3: CASSLAGGELFF
J: TRBJ2-2; D: TRBD1; V: TRBV7-3; CDR3: CASSRGQGNTGELFF
J: TRBJ2-7; D: -; V: TRBV11-3; CDR3: CASSLTPDWSQGEQYF
J: TRBJ1-6; D: -; V: TRBV9; CDR3: CASSVGRNSPLHF
J: TRBJ1-2; D: TRBD1; V: TRBV29-1; CDR3: CSAKTGNYGYTF
J: TRBJ1-3; D: -; V: TRBV2; CDR3: CASSAGGNSGNTIYF
J: TRBJ2-5; D: -; V: TRBV5-4; CDR3: CASSQGTGTETQYF